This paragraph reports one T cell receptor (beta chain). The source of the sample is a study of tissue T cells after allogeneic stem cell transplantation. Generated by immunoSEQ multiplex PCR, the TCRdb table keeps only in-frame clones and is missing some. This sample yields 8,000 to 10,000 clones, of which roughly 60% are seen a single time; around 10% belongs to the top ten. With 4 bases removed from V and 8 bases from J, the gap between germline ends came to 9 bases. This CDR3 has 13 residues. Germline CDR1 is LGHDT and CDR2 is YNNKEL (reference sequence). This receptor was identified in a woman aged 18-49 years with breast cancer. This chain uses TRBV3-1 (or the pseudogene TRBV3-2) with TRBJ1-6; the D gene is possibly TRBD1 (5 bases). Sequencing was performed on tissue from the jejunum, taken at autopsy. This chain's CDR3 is CASSREGHSPLHF. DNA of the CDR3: TGTGCCAGCAGCCGAGAGGGGCATTCACCCCTCCACTTT.